The entry that follows covers one TCR beta chain sequence. There were approximately 200,000 CFSE-labeled responder cells plated together with approximately 200,000 irradiated, violet-dye-labeled stimulator cells. This record comes from a study of graft-versus-host responses after intestinal transplantation. CDR3 length equals 15 residues. CDR1 and CDR2 (germline): MNHEY, SMNVEV (reference sequence). Trimming shortened V by 0 bases and J by 6 bases, and 15 bases separated the two germline ends. Measured with immunoSEQ multiplex PCR; TCRdb has only the in-frame clones, and not every one. The repertoire includes just over 20,000 clones, around two fifths of them detected once, and more than 1.5% sits in the top ten.

Sample: alloreactive CD8+ T cells from a mixed lymphocyte reaction culture, taken before intestinal transplant. Subset given: CFSE-low proliferating T cells sorted from roughly six-day pre-transplant mixed lymphocyte reaction (GvH or HvG direction). This chain uses TRBV27 with TRBJ2-7; D is possibly TRBD2 (7 bases). The source is a human patient who received an intestinal transplant. CDR3 coding DNA: TGTGCCAGCAGTTTATCGGCGGGGGCGCGGGGCGAGCAGTACTTC. Translated: CASSLSAGARGEQYF.